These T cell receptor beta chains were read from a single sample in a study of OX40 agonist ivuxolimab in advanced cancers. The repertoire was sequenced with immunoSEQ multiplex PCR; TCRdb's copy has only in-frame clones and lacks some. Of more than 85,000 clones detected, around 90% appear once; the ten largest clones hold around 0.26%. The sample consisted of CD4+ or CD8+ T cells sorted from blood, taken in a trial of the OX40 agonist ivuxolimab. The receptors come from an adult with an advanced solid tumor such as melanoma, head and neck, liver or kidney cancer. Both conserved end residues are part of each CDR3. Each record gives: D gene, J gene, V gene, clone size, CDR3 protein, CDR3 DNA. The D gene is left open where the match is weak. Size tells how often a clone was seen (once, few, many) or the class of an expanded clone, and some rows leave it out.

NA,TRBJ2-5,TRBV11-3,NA,CASSLAPKETQYF,TGTGCCAGCAGCTTAGCCCCCAAAGAGACCCAGTACTTC
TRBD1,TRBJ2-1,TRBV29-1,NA,CSAWTTGTGDSNEQFF,TGCAGCGCCTGGACCACCGGGACAGGGGATAGCAATGAGCAGTTCTTC
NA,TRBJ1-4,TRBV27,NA,CASHQAGSEKLFF,TGTGCCAGCCACCAAGCGGGGTCTGAAAAACTGTTTTTT
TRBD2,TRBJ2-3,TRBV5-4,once,CASSLALAGVVDTQYF,TGTGCCAGCAGCTTGGCCTTAGCGGGAGTGGTAGATACGCAGTATTTT
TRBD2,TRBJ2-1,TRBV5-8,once,CASSPGLAVYNEQFF,TGTGCCAGCAGCCCGGGACTAGCGGTTTACAATGAGCAGTTCTTC
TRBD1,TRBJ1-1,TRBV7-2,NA,CASSYSGTGAEAFF,TGTGCCAGCAGCTACTCCGGGACAGGTGCTGAGGCTTTCTTT
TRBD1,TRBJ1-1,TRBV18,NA,CASSPRTGLNTEAFF,TGTGCCAGCTCACCCAGGACAGGTCTGAACACTGAAGCTTTCTTT
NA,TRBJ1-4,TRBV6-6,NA,CASSYAPGINEKLFF,TGTGCCAGCAGTTACGCCCCAGGGATAAATGAAAAACTGTTTTTT
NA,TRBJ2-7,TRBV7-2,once,CASSSEGFRAYEQYF,TGTGCCAGCAGCTCGGAAGGTTTCAGGGCCTACGAGCAGTACTTC
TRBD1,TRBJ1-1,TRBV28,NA,CATTPPGTGAFF,TGTGCCACTACCCCTCCCGGGACAGGCGCTTTCTTT
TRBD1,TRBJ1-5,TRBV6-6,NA,CASSYSGTGNQPQHF,TGTGCCAGCAGTTACTCAGGGACAGGGAATCAGCCCCAGCATTTT
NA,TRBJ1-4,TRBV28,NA,CASSREAVSEKLFF,TGTGCCAGCAGTCGGGAGGCGGTTAGTGAAAAACTGTTTTTT
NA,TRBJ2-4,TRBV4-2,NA,CASSQDNRENIQYF,TGTGCCAGCAGCCAAGATAACAGGGAAAACATTCAGTACTTC
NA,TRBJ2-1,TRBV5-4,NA,CASSGGDRDNEQFF,TGTGCCAGCAGCGGAGGGGACCGAGACAATGAGCAGTTCTTC
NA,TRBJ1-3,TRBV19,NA,CASSIDSFPGNTIYF,TGTGCCAGTAGTATAGACAGCTTTCCTGGAAACACCATATATTTT
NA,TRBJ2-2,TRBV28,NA,CASSSYLNTGELFF,TGTGCCAGCAGTTCCTACCTGAACACCGGGGAGCTGTTTTTT
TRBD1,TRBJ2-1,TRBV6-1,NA,CATGQLYNEQFF,TGTGCCACGGGACAGCTTTACAATGAGCAGTTCTTC
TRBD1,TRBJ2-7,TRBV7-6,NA,CASSSRQGAYEQYF,TGTGCCAGCAGCTCCAGACAGGGAGCCTACGAGCAGTACTTC
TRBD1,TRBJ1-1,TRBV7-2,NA,CASSSQGSDTEAFF,TGTGCCAGCAGCTCACAGGGGTCGGACACTGAAGCTTTCTTT
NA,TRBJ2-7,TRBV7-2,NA,CASSLAAASYEQYF,TGTGCCAGCAGCTTAGCGGCAGCCTCCTACGAGCAGTACTTC
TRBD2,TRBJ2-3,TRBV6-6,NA,CASSANSGQSGGDF,TGTGCCAGCAGTGCCAATAGCGGGCAAAGCGGGGGGGATTTT
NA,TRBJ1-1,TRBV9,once,CASSVATNTEAFF,TGTGCCAGCAGCGTAGCTACGAACACTGAAGCTTTCTTT
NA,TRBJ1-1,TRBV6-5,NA,CASSYFGAEAFF,TGTGCCAGCAGTTACTTTGGGGCTGAAGCTTTCTTT
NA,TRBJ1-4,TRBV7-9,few,CASTTGPGNEKLFF,TGTGCCAGCACCACGGGACCGGGAAATGAAAAACTGTTTTTT
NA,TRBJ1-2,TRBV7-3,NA,CASSPGGENYGYTF,TGTGCCAGCAGCCCCGGGGGGGAAAACTATGGCTACACCTTC
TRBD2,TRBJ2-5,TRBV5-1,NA,CASSPGEGETQYF,TGCGCCAGCAGCCCGGGGGAGGGAGAGACCCAGTACTTC
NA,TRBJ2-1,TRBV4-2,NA,CASSHLPSYNEQFF,TGTGCCAGCAGCCATCTCCCATCCTACAATGAGCAGTTCTTC
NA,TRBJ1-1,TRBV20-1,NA,CKTGRDTEAFF,TGCAAGACAGGACGGGACACTGAAGCTTTCTTT
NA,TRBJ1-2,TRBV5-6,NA,CASTPPGGYGYTF,TGTGCCAGCACCCCCCCCGGGGGCTATGGCTACACCTTC
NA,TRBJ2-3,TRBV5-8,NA,CASSLGDTQYF,TGTGCCAGCAGCTTGGGGGATACGCAGTATTTT
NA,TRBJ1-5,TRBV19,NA,CASSIKRGYSNQPQHF,TGTGCCAGTAGTATAAAGAGGGGCTATAGCAATCAGCCCCAGCATTTT
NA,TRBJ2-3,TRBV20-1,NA,CSAKRADTQYF,TGCAGTGCTAAGAGGGCAGATACGCAGTATTTT
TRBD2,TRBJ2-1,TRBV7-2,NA,CASSLGTRQFF,TGTGCCAGCAGCCTAGGGACTAGGCAGTTCTTC
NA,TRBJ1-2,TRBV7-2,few,CASSSLGYGYTF,TGTGCCAGCAGCTCCCTGGGCTATGGCTACACCTTC
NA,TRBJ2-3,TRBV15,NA,CATSEGRDTQYF,TGTGCCACCAGCGAGGGAAGAGATACGCAGTATTTT
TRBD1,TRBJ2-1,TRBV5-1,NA,CASSLLSGGKSNEQFF,TGCGCCAGCAGCCTCCTTTCAGGGGGCAAAAGCAATGAGCAGTTCTTC
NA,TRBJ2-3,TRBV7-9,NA,CASSSGSGRITDTQYF,TGTGCCAGCAGCTCCGGGAGCGGAAGAATCACAGATACGCAGTATTTT
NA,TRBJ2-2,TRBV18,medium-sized,CASSPGQNTGELFF,TGTGCCAGCTCACCTGGACAGAACACCGGGGAGCTGTTTTTT